This TCR beta chain comes out of a study of identical twins. Study-level points and caveats: For cord blood, abundant beta clonotypes had fewer insertions, unlike memory repertoires, which showed none.

Using its own MiXCR run on the 5' RACE reads, TCRdb lists one record per CDR3 protein. The sample includes about 250,000 distinct CDR3 sequences, about 8% seen only once; the top ten take less than 4%. J gave up 5 bases and V 2 bases, and 5 bases lay outside the gene matches. Germline-derived CDR1 and CDR2 are SGDLS and YYNGEE. This CDR3 region has 14 residues. This clonotype was picked up a small number of times. Its antigen is unidentified. The sample was also reused in another study, on yellow fever vaccine responses in identical twins.

This sequence joins TRBV9 and TRBJ1-1, with 8 bases that match TRBD1. The receptor was isolated from a woman aged 18-29 years in good health. The sequencing sample was made of CD8+ T cells sorted from blood. Here the CDR3 DNA reads TGTGCCAGCAGCGTGACAGGGGAGGCAACTGAAGCTTTCTTT. It encodes CASSVTGEATEAFF.